The 26 T cell receptor beta chains listed next were all sequenced from one sample in a study of TIL therapy for anti-PD-1-resistant metastatic lung cancer (dated by TCRdb to the early 2020s). The time point label, read with the paper, signifies: pre-treatment sample, taken before nivolumab and TIL therapy. Excised metastases, mostly pleural nodules or supraclavicular lymph nodes, were used as baseline tumor samples and were taken from the same resection from which TIL were grown. The immunoSEQ v3 hsTCRB kit was used to amplify TCR beta CDR3 regions from genomic DNA through bias-controlled multiplex PCR. TCRdb re-hosts the immuneACCESS table, in-frame sequences only. Its copies lack some clones; in the studies checked, an unresolved V gene accounts for under half of them, and the cause for the rest is not known. The sample contains 25,000 to 30,000 clones, about 60% of them found a single time. The ten most abundant clones make up roughly 16% of the sample.

This specimen was tumor tissue, taken at baseline. These receptors originate from a woman between 30 and 79 years old with non-small cell lung cancer.

This clone was seen only once. The genes are TRBV30 and TRBJ2-1; D gene uncertain. CDR3 length: 10 amino acids. V lost 0 bases and J 9 bases, leaving 3 bases between the germline ends. Germline CDR1 and CDR2: GTSNPN and SVGIG (reference sequence). The CDR3 reads CAWSVREQFF. CDR3 coding DNA: TGTGCCTGGAGTGTCCGTGAGCAGTTCTTC.

The V call is TRBV4-1, the J call TRBJ2-1; D call uncertain. The V gene's germline CDR1 is MGHRA and CDR2 YSYEKL. This CDR3 contains 12 residues. V dropped 1 base and J dropped 15 bases, with 13 bases sitting between them. The CDR3 sequence: CASSQVTSLPFF. CDR3 sequence (DNA): TGCGCCAGCAGCCAAGTCACCTCTCTACCGTTCTTC.

The chain has TRBV5-8 and TRBJ1-5; D call uncertain. V lost 4 bases to trimming and J lost 7 bases, with 12 bases between them. The germline V gene has CDR1 SGHTS and CDR2 YDEGEE. This CDR3 comprises 13 residues. Here the CDR3 reads CASSGFYGQPQHF. CDR3 DNA sequence: TGTGCCAGCAGCGGCTTTTATGGACAGCCCCAGCATTTT.

The genes are TRBV30 and TRBJ1-2; no clear D. Germline CDR1 reads GTSNPN; CDR2 reads SVGIG (reference sequence). With 2 bases removed from V and 8 bases from J, the gap between germline ends came to 9 bases. The CDR3 totals 11 residues. CDR3 DNA: TGTGCCTGGAGTACCTATAGGGGCTACACCTTC. Its translation: CAWSTYRGYTF.

The rearrangement uses TRBV5-8 and TRBJ1-1; D is unclear. Germline CDR1 and CDR2: SGHTS and YDEGEE. V was clipped by 0 bases and J by 5 bases, with 2 bases between them. The CDR3 is 11 amino acids. In DNA form, the CDR3 reads TGTGCCAGCAGCTTGGTGACTGAAGCTTTCTTT. Translation gives CASSLVTEAFF.

This chain joins TRBV27 and TRBJ1-5, with D possibly matching TRBD1 (5 bases). Germline assignment: CDR1 MNHEY and CDR2 SMNVEV (reference sequence). CDR3 length: 16 residues. The V and J ends lost 2 bases and 10 bases respectively, with 21 bases between them. In DNA form, the CDR3 reads TGTGCCAGCAGTTTAGGATCGGGACTCAGGGCCGGACCCCAGCATTTT. This codes for CASSLGSGLRAGPQHF.

The chain has TRBV7-2 and TRBJ2-7, with 13 bases fitting TRBD2. V dropped 5 bases and J dropped 0; count of bases not matched to a gene: 10. The germline gives CDR1 SGHTA, CDR2 FQGNSA. This CDR3 comprises 18 residues. The CDR3 sequence: CASSPGTSGTKYSYEQYF. The CDR3 DNA sequence: TGTGCCAGCAGCCCGGGGACTAGCGGGACAAAATACTCCTACGAGCAGTACTTC. Filled out from reference TRBV7-2 and TRBJ2-7, the complete variable domain reads GAGVSQSPSNKVTEKGKDVELRCDPISGHTALYWYRQSLGQGLEFLIYFQGNSAPDKSGLPSDRFSAERTGGSVSTLTIQRTQQEDSAVYLCASSPGTSGTKYSYEQYFGPGTRLTVT.

The chain combines TRBV29-1 with TRBJ1-2, with D possibly matching TRBD1 (6 bases). This CDR3 has 13 amino acids. V was cut by 8 bases and J by 8 bases, with 21 bases left in between. Looked up from germline, CDR1 is SQVTM and CDR2 is ANQGSEA. CDR3 in amino acids: CSPEEGGWEGYTF. Here the CDR3 DNA reads TGCAGCCCCGAGGAGGGGGGCTGGGAAGGCTACACCTTC.

The chain joins TRBV7-2 to TRBJ2-1; D gene uncertain. This CDR3 comprises 13 residues. Trimming stripped 3 bases from V and 4 bases from J, with 7 bases between. CDR1 and CDR2 from the germline V gene are SGHTA and FQGNSA. Here the CDR3 reads CASSLPVYNEQFF. DNA for the CDR3: TGTGCCAGCAGCTTGCCAGTTTACAATGAGCAGTTCTTC.

This rearrangement joins TRBV27 to TRBJ2-3; tentatively, D is TRBD2 (6 bases). CDR1 is MNHEY, CDR2 SMNVEV, per germline (reference sequence). V was clipped by 5 bases and J by 2 bases, with 14 bases between them. This CDR3 has 15 residues. The CDR3 loop reads CASSPGTRVTDTQYF. The CDR3 bases are TGTGCCAGCAGTCCCGGGACTCGGGTCACAGATACGCAGTATTTT.

The rearrangement uses TRBV4-1 and TRBJ2-1, with TRBD2 as a possible D gene (6 bases). Per germline, CDR1 MGHRA and CDR2 YSYEKL. V lost 5 bases and J 8 bases, leaving 19 bases between the germline ends. This CDR3 is 15 amino acids long. CDR3 protein: CASSYTSGSMDEQFF. CDR3 coding DNA: TGCGCCAGCAGCTACACATCCGGGAGTATGGATGAGCAGTTCTTC.

This sequence joins TRBV5-6 and TRBJ2-7; D gene ambiguous. The CDR3 is 14 residues long. The germline CDR1 and CDR2 sequences are SGHDT and YYEEEE. Between the trimmed V and J ends, which lost 0 bases and 2 bases, there was a span of 9 bases. Here the CDR3 reads CASSLVRVPYEQYF. CDR3 nucleotides: TGTGCCAGCAGCTTGGTCCGGGTCCCCTACGAGCAGTACTTC.

V and J are TRBV6-1 and TRBJ1-2, with D hard to call. This CDR3 has 13 amino acids. Germline CDR1 reads MNHNS; CDR2 reads SASEGT. V was trimmed by 7 bases and J by 6 bases, leaving 15 bases between them. CDR3 sequence reads: CASKLGQPNGYTF. The CDR3 DNA reads as TGTGCCAGCAAATTGGGCCAGCCGAATGGCTACACCTTC.

This clone was recorded once. The chain links TRBV10-3 to TRBJ1-1; D gene uncertain. Trimming left V 3 bases short and J 5 bases short, with 7 bases between. Germline assignment: CDR1 ENHRY and CDR2 SYGVKD. This CDR3 region has 12 residues. Here the CDR3 reads CAISDQRTEAFF. DNA for the CDR3: TGTGCCATCAGTGATCAGAGGACTGAAGCTTTCTTT.

This clone has only a few counts. This chain connects TRBV5-1 to TRBJ2-7; the D is unclear. The CDR3 totals 14 residues. Trimming removed 6 bases from V and 3 bases from J, with 16 bases in between. Looked up from germline, CDR1 is SGHRS and CDR2 is YFSETQ. The CDR3 loop reads CASTVSSSSYEQYF. The CDR3 DNA reads TGCGCCAGCACCGTCTCCTCAAGCAGCTACGAGCAGTACTTC.

The chain recombines TRBV5-8 with TRBJ1-3; no firm D call. CDR1 is SGHTS, CDR2 YDEGEE, per germline. V lost 2 bases to trimming and J lost 0 bases, with 15 bases between them. This CDR3 is built from 17 residues. The CDR3 spells CASSFFVAHNSGNTIYF. DNA of the CDR3: TGTGCCAGCAGCTTTTTTGTAGCCCACAACTCTGGAAACACCATATATTTT.

V is TRBV5-1 and J is TRBJ1-2; D possibly corresponds to TRBD1 (6 bases). Trimming left V 3 bases short and J 4 bases short, with 10 bases between. CDR1 is SGHRS and CDR2 is YFSETQ in the germline V gene. The CDR3 extends over 13 amino acids. The CDR3 region has the DNA TGCGCCAGCAGCTCGGCGGACAGCTATGGCTACACCTTC. Residues: CASSSADSYGYTF.

V and J are TRBV5-6 and TRBJ2-6; D is unresolved. Germline values: CDR1 SGHDT, CDR2 YYEEEE. Trimming stripped 0 bases from V and 0 bases from J, with 10 bases between. This CDR3 is 17 amino acids long. CDR3 protein: CASSLGPAASGANVLTF. The CDR3 coding sequence is TGTGCCAGCAGCTTGGGGCCCGCCGCCTCTGGGGCCAACGTCCTGACTTTC.

The rearrangement links TRBV5-6 to TRBJ2-1; perhaps TRBD1 as D (5 bases). The length of the CDR3 is 14 residues. CDR1 is SGHDT, CDR2 YYEEEE, per germline. V was pared by 0 bases and J by 9 bases, with 13 bases between. The CDR3 spells CASSLEGLGAEQFF. DNA of the CDR3: TGTGCCAGCAGCTTGGAGGGGCTAGGGGCTGAGCAGTTCTTC.

This clone appeared a few times. This chain joins TRBV7-2 and TRBJ2-7; TRBD1 matches 7 bases. The CDR3 runs 14 residues. The germline gives CDR1 SGHTA, CDR2 FQGNSA. The V and J ends lost 5 bases and 5 bases, in that order; junction bases with no gene match: 9. DNA of the CDR3: TGTGCCAGCAGCCTAAGACAGGGATCCGACGAGCAGTACTTC. This gives the protein CASSLRQGSDEQYF.

The chain combines TRBV6-5 with TRBJ2-4; 8 bases line up with TRBD1. The germline gives CDR1 MNHEY, CDR2 SVGAGI. The CDR3 is 13 amino acids. V was clipped by 7 bases and J by 6 bases; unmatched bases: 5. The CDR3 protein is CASTPTGANIQYF. The CDR3 nucleotides are TGTGCCAGCACCCCGACAGGGGCAAACATTCAGTACTTC.

This chain uses TRBV6-6 with TRBJ2-7; 11 nucleotides match TRBD2. The ends lost 5 bases at V and 4 bases at J; junction bases unmatched: 4. Germline CDR1 and CDR2: MNHNY and SVGAGI (reference sequence). CDR3 length equals 14 residues. CDR3 in DNA: TGTGCCAGCAGTGTTAGCGGGAGGGCGTACGAGCAGTACTTC. Its protein product is CASSVSGRAYEQYF.

This clone occurred a few times. V usage is TRBV9 and J usage is TRBJ2-7, with D tentatively TRBD2 (6 bases). The CDR3 extends over 14 amino acids. The germline V and J ends were trimmed by 2 bases and 3 bases, with 12 bases remaining between them. CDR1 is SGDLS, CDR2 YYNGEE, per germline. In DNA form, the CDR3 reads TGTGCCAGCAGCGTCGGGGGATCCAGCTACGAGCAGTACTTC. This encodes CASSVGGSSYEQYF.

The rearrangement links TRBV27 to TRBJ2-4; no reliable D call. Germline CDR1 reads MNHEY; CDR2 reads SMNVEV (reference sequence). The CDR3 totals 13 residues. V was trimmed by 4 bases and J by 0 bases, leaving 4 bases between them. CDR3 amino acids: CASSSLAKNIQYF. The DNA of the CDR3 is TGTGCCAGCAGTTCCCTAGCCAAAAACATTCAGTACTTC.

The chain uses TRBV18 and TRBJ2-2; 7 nucleotides match TRBD2. Germline assignment: CDR1 KGHSH and CDR2 LQKENI. With V trimmed by 3 bases and J by 1 base, 5 bases remained unmatched. There are 16 residues in the CDR3. For the CDR3, the DNA is TGTGCCAGCTCACCTGAGGCGGGAGTGAACACCGGGGAGCTGTTTTTT. Its translation is CASSPEAGVNTGELFF.

The V and J genes are TRBV28 and TRBJ1-5; D is perhaps TRBD1 (5 bases). The CDR3 is made up of 13 amino acids. Trimming stripped 7 bases from V and 3 bases from J, with 10 bases between. Germline V CDR1 and CDR2: MDHEN, SYDVKM. The CDR3 sequence is CASNDRPNQPQHF. In nucleotides, the CDR3 is TGTGCCAGCAATGACAGACCCAATCAGCCCCAGCATTTT.